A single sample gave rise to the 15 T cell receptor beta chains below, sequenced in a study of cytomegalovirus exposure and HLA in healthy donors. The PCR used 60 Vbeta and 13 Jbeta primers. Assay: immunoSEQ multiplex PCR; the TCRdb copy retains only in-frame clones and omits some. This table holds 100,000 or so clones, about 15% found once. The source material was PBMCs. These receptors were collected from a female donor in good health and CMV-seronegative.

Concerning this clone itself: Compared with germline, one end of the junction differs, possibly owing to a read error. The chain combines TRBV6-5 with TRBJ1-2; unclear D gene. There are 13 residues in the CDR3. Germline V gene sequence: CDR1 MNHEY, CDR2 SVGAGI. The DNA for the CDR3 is TGTGCCAGCAGCTACTCCGGGATGTTAGGCTACACCTTC. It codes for CASSYSGMLGYTF.

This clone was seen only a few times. CDR3 coding DNA: TGTGCCAGCAGCCGCGGCACAGGGGTATCAACCTACGAGCAGTACTTC. This translates into CASSRGTGVSTYEQYF. J is TRBJ2-7 and V is TRBV7-2; 7 bases fit TRBD1. V shed 5 bases and J 2 bases; nucleotides not matched to a gene: 12. The CDR3 is 16 amino acids. Looked up from germline, CDR1 is SGHTA and CDR2 is FQGNSA.

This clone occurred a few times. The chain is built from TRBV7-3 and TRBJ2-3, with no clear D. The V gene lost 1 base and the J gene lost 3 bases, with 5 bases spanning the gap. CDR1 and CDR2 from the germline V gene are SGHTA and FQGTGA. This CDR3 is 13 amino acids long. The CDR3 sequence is CASSLIRTDTQYF. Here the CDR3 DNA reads TGTGCCAGCAGCTTAATTAGAACAGATACGCAGTATTTT.

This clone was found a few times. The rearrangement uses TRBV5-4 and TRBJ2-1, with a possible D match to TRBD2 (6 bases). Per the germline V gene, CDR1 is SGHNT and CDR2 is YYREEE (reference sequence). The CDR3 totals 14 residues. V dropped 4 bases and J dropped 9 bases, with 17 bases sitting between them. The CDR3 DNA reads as TGTGCCAGCAGCAGTGTTCAGGGAGGTGGTGAGCAGTTCTTC. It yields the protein CASSSVQGGGEQFF.

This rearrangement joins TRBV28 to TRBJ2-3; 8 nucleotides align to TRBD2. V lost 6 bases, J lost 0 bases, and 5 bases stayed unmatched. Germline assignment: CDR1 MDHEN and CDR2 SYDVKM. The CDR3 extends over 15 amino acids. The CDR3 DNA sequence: TGTGCCAGCAGACCAGGACTAGCTAGCACAGATACGCAGTATTTT. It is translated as CASRPGLASTDTQYF.

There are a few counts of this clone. CDR3 DNA sequence: TGTGCCAGCAGCCGGACTAGCGGGGGGTCCTACAATGAGCAGTTCTTC. Encoded protein: CASSRTSGGSYNEQFF. The gene calls are TRBV7-9 and TRBJ2-1; 14 bases line up with TRBD2. The CDR3 contains 16 residues. The trim removed 5 bases at V and 1 base at J, leaving 1 base unmatched. Germline values: CDR1 SEHNR, CDR2 FQNEAQ (reference sequence).

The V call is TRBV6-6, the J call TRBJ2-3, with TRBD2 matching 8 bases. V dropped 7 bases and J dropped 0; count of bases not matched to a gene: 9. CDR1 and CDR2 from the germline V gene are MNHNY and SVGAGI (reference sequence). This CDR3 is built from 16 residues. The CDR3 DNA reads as TGTGCCAGCAACGTAGCGGGGAGACCTAGCACAGATACGCAGTATTTT. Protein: CASNVAGRPSTDTQYF.

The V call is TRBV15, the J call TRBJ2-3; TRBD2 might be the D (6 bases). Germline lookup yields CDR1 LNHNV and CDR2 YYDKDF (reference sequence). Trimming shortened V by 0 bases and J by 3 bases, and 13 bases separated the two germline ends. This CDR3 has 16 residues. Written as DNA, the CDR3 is TGTGCCACCAGCAGAGATCGGGGGAGTCGGACAGATACGCAGTATTTT. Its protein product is CATSRDRGSRTDTQYF.

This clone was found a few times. CDR3: CASSYRSTSGSYEQYF. CDR3 DNA: TGTGCCAGCAGTTACCGTTCGACTAGCGGGAGCTACGAGCAGTACTTC. The chain uses TRBV6-5 and TRBJ2-7; 12 bases align to TRBD2. The V segment lost 2 bases and the J segment 3 bases; nucleotides outside the gene matches: 5. The CDR3 length is 16 residues. The germline V gene encodes CDR1 MNHEY and CDR2 SVGAGI.

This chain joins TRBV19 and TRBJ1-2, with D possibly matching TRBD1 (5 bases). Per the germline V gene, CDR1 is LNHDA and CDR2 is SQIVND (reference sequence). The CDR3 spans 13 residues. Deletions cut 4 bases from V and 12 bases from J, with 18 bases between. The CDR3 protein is CASSKSATAVNTF. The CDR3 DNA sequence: TGTGCCAGTAGTAAGTCCGCGACAGCTGTTAACACCTTC.

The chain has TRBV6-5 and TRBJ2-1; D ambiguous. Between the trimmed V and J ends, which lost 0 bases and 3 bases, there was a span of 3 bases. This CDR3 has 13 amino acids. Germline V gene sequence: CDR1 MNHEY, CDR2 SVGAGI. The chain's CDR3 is CASSYSLYNEQFF. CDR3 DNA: TGTGCCAGCAGTTACTCCCTCTACAATGAGCAGTTCTTC.

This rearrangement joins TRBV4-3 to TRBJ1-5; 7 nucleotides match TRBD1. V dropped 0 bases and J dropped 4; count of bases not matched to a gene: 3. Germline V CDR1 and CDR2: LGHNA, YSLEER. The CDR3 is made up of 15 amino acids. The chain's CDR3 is CASSQDGRGNQPQHF. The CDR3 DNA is TGCGCCAGCAGCCAAGACGGCAGGGGGAATCAGCCCCAGCATTTT.

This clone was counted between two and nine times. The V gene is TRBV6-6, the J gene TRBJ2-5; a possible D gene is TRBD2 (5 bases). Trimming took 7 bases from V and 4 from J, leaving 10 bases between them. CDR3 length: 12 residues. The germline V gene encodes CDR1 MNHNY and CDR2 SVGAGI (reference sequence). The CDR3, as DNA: TGTGCCAGCAAACTAGAGGGAGAGACCCAGTACTTC. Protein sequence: CASKLEGETQYF.

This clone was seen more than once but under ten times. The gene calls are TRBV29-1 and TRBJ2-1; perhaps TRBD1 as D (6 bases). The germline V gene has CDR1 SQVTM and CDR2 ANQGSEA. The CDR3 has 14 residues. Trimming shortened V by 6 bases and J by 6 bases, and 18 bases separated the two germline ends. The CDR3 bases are TGCAGCGTGGGGGCGGGTCCTGTGGTCAATGAGCAGTTCTTC. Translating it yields CSVGAGPVVNEQFF.

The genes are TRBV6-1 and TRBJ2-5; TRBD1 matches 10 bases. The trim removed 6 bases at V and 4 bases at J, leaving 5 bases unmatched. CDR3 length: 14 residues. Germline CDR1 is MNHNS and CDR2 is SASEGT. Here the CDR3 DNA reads TGTGCCAGCAGACCCGGACAGGGGGTAGAGACCCAGTACTTC. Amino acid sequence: CASRPGQGVETQYF.